This T cell receptor beta chain was observed in a study of blood T cell repertoires in COVID-19. This clone has a handful of counts. The table came from immunoSEQ multiplex PCR; TCRdb's copy has only in-frame clones and leaves some out. The sample includes 90,000 to 110,000 clones, roughly 80% of them seen just once. Germline CDR1 reads SGHTA; CDR2 reads FQGNSA. The V end was cut by 5 bases, the J end by 3 bases, with 17 bases between. The CDR3 has 15 amino acids. Sequences were obtained from peripheral blood. This receptor was identified in a woman of 80 years or more with acute or convalescent COVID-19. The V call is TRBV7-2, the J call TRBJ2-7; D is possibly TRBD2 (7 bases). The CDR3: CASSPAGGGGYEQYF. The CDR3 DNA follows: TGTGCCAGCAGCCCAGCAGGAGGGGGGGGCTACGAGCAGTACTTC. The full variable domain, its missing parts supplied by reference TRBV7-2 and TRBJ2-7, is GAGVSQSPSNKVTEKGKDVELRCDPISGHTALYWYRQSLGQGLEFLIYFQGNSAPDKSGLPSDRFSAERTGGSVSTLTIQRTQQEDSAVYLCASSPAGGGGYEQYFGPGTRLTVT.